This passage covers 16 T cell receptor beta chains from one sample sequenced in a study of shared clonotypes between healthy human individuals. The repertoire was sequenced with immunoSEQ multiplex PCR; TCRdb's copy has only in-frame clones and lacks some. The sample holds roughly 1.4 million clones, approximately 98.5% seen once. Sequenced: naive CD4+ T cells sorted from blood. Stated subset: CD45RA+ positively selected. These receptors were taken from a man aged 25-40 years in good health.

The chain uses TRBV11-2 and TRBJ2-7; no clear D. V was clipped by 2 bases and J by 3 bases, with 11 bases between them. This CDR3 spans 14 amino acids. Germline lookup yields CDR1 SGHAT and CDR2 FQNNGV. The CDR3 DNA reads as TGTGCCAGCAGCTTAAGACGGTCGGGCTACGAGCAGTACTTC. It specifies CASSLRRSGYEQYF.

V usage is TRBV28 and J usage is TRBJ1-1; possible D gene TRBD1, 5 bases. The CDR3 sequence is 13 residues long. V was cut by 6 bases and J by 4 bases, with 12 bases left in between. Germline CDR1 reads MDHEN; CDR2 reads SYDVKM. CDR3 sequence reads: CASSSGGGTEAFF. The CDR3 DNA reads TGTGCCAGCAGCTCTGGCGGGGGCACTGAAGCTTTCTTT. The variable domain in full, completed from reference TRBV28 and TRBJ1-1, reads DVKVTQSSRYLVKRTGEKVFLECVQDMDHENMFWYRQDPGLGLRLIYFSYDVKMKEKGDIPEGYSVSREKKERFSLILESASTNQTSMYLCASSSGGGTEAFFGQGTRLTVV.

This chain's CDR3 is CASSPDHTDTQYF. The CDR3 region has the DNA TGTGCCAGCAGCCCGGACCACACAGATACGCAGTATTTT. The chain combines TRBV11-3 with TRBJ2-3, with unresolved D. With 5 bases removed from V and 2 bases from J, the gap between germline ends came to 8 bases. This CDR3 is 13 amino acids long. Germline assignment: CDR1 SGHNT and CDR2 YENEEA.

The chain carries TRBV4-2 and TRBJ2-1; possibly TRBD2 for D (5 bases). Germline CDR1 reads LGHNA; CDR2 reads YNFKEQ. CDR3 length: 15 amino acids. V lost 0 bases and J 4 bases, leaving 10 bases between the germline ends. CDR3: CASSQELAVYNEQFF. For the CDR3, the DNA is TGTGCCAGCAGCCAAGAGCTAGCAGTATACAATGAGCAGTTCTTC.

CDR3 nucleotides: TGTGCCAGCACCCGAAGGAGCGCAGCAACTAATGAAAAACTGTTTTTT. Its translation: CASTRRSAATNEKLFF. The chain couples TRBV2 to TRBJ1-4, with unresolved D. From germline, CDR1 is SNHLY and CDR2 FYNNEI. This CDR3 contains 16 residues. Between the trimmed V and J ends, which lost 7 bases and 0 bases, there was a span of 15 bases.

Regarding this clone: Other DNA sequences in the same sample also yield this CDR3. This chain links TRBV6-1 with TRBJ2-3, with D tentatively TRBD1 (6 bases). The V end lost 4 bases, the J end lost 4 bases, and 15 bases lay between the germline ends. Germline V gene sequence: CDR1 MNHNS, CDR2 SASEGT. This CDR3 has 15 amino acids. The CDR3 bases are TGTGCCAGCAGTGGTTCAGGGGCAGGGGCAGATACGCAGTATTTT. Translating gives CASSGSGAGADTQYF.

The rearrangement joins TRBV14 to TRBJ2-1; TRBD1 might be the D (5 bases). Germline assignment: CDR1 SGHDN and CDR2 FVKESK. V lost 2 bases, J lost 1 base, and 9 bases lay in between. The CDR3 runs to 15 residues. CDR3 amino acids: CASSQFTGSYNEQFF. In nucleotides, the CDR3 is TGTGCCAGCAGCCAATTCACAGGATCCTACAATGAGCAGTTCTTC.

The chain has TRBV28 and TRBJ2-7; 10 bases fit TRBD2. Germline V lookup: CDR1 MDHEN, CDR2 SYDVKM. The CDR3 is 15 amino acids. Trimming took 2 bases from V and 4 from J; bases not matched to a gene: 5. In DNA, the CDR3 is TGTGCCAGCAGTTTAGGCCTAGCGGGAGTATACGAGCAGTACTTC. Encoded protein: CASSLGLAGVYEQYF.

The gene calls are TRBV5-1 and TRBJ2-7, with TRBD2 matching 14 bases. Per the germline V gene, CDR1 is SGHRS and CDR2 is YFSETQ. The CDR3 covers 19 residues. The V gene end was trimmed by 4 bases and the J gene end by 1 base; junction bases not matched to a gene: 13. For the CDR3, the DNA is TGCGCCAGCAGCGTAAGACTAGCGGGAGGGCCGGATTATTCCTACGAGCAGTACTTC. This gives the protein CASSVRLAGGPDYSYEQYF.

The chain employs TRBV2 and TRBJ1-5; 7 bases are shared with TRBD1. The germline CDR1 and CDR2 sequences are SNHLY and FYNNEI. V was pared by 6 bases and J by 3 bases, with 5 bases of the junction left unmatched. This CDR3 region has 14 residues. The CDR3 loop reads CASSPDRANQPQHF. Written as DNA, the CDR3 is TGTGCCAGCAGCCCAGACAGGGCCAATCAGCCCCAGCATTTT. The full variable domain, completed using reference TRBV2 and TRBJ1-5, is EPEVTQTPSHQVTQMGQEVILRCVPISNHLYFYWYRQILGQKVEFLVSFYNNEISEKSEIFDDQFSVERPDGSNFTLKIRSTKLEDSAMYFCASSPDRANQPQHFGDGTRLSIL.

In this sample, this clone turned up once. The V call is TRBV6-1, the J call TRBJ1-3; the D gene is possibly TRBD1 (6 bases). This CDR3 spans 15 amino acids. The germline V gene encodes CDR1 MNHNS and CDR2 SASEGT. Trimming pared 7 bases from V and 0 bases from J, leaving 13 bases between. The CDR3 nucleotides are TGTGCCAGCACCTCTACAGGGAGCTCTGGAAACACCATATATTTT. Amino acid sequence: CASTSTGSSGNTIYF.

This chain uses TRBV28 with TRBJ2-7; either TRBD1 or TRBD2 may supply D (5 bases each). Trimming pared 6 bases from V and 3 bases from J, leaving 18 bases between. The CDR3 runs 15 residues. The germline gives CDR1 MDHEN, CDR2 SYDVKM. This chain's CDR3 is CASREERTSYYEQYF. CDR3 in DNA: TGTGCCAGCAGGGAGGAGCGGACATCCTACTACGAGCAGTACTTC.

The chain combines TRBV5-4 with TRBJ2-7; either TRBD1 or TRBD2 may supply D (5 bases each). Germline CDR1 reads SGHNT; CDR2 reads YYREEE (reference sequence). With 4 bases removed from V and 4 bases from J, the gap between germline ends came to 15 bases. The CDR3 consists of 14 residues. The chain's CDR3 is CASSDGTRTYEQYF. The CDR3 DNA follows: TGTGCCAGCAGCGACGGGACCCGGACTTACGAGCAGTACTTC.

The chain employs TRBV20-1 and TRBJ2-1, with D perhaps TRBD1 (6 bases). The CDR3 extends over 11 amino acids. Looked up from germline, CDR1 is DFQATT and CDR2 is SNEGSKA (reference sequence). The germline V and J ends were trimmed by 5 bases and 10 bases, with 12 bases remaining between them. Written as DNA, the CDR3 is TGCAGTGCTTCGGACAGAGACGAGCAGTTCTTC. It codes for CSASDRDEQFF.

The chain couples TRBV7-8 to TRBJ2-2, with D uncertain. This CDR3 is 13 amino acids long. Germline CDR1 is SGHVS and CDR2 is FQNEAQ. V lost 4 bases, J lost 5 bases, and 8 bases lay in between. The chain's CDR3 is CASSSLDTGELFF. For the CDR3, the DNA is TGTGCCAGCAGCTCCCTCGATACCGGGGAGCTGTTTTTT.

The CDR3 DNA sequence: TGTGCCAGCAGCTTATTGGCGGGAGGGCCTTCTGGAGAGACCCAGTACTTC. Protein product: CASSLLAGGPSGETQYF. This sequence joins TRBV7-9 and TRBJ2-5; 9 positions match TRBD2. The germline V gene encodes CDR1 SEHNR and CDR2 FQNEAQ (reference sequence). The CDR3 totals 17 residues. Trimming took 2 bases from V and 4 from J; bases not matched to a gene: 11.